Listed here is a single TCR beta chain. No antigen is known for it. The record originates from a study of identifying expanded T cells in peripheral blood. Regarding the study as a whole: Variance in clone template counts between two-week samples significantly increased with total template count across all healthy donors.

The repertoire was sequenced with immunoSEQ multiplex PCR; TCRdb's copy has only in-frame clones and lacks some. The data hold over 100,000 clones, with about 87% observed a single time. Trimming removed 5 bases from V and 7 bases from J, with 17 bases in between. Germline CDR1 reads MNHEY; CDR2 reads SMNVEV (reference sequence). This CDR3 is 14 amino acids long. The J gene is TRBJ2-5, the V gene TRBV27; TRBD1 is a possible D gene (6 bases). This receptor was obtained from a person between 18 and 75 years old in good health. Specimen: blood. This CDR3 reads CASSPQQGLATQYF. CDR3 DNA: TGTGCCAGCAGTCCGCAACAGGGATTGGCGACCCAGTACTTC.